The 22 T cell receptor beta chains in this list originate from one sample, sequenced in a study of cytomegalovirus exposure and HLA in healthy donors. Primers for the PCR totalled 60 Vbeta and 13 Jbeta. The protocol was immunoSEQ multiplex PCR, while the TCRdb copy is restricted to in-frame clones and leaves out a portion. The sample has some 45,000 clones, roughly 76% seen once; the top ten hold 6.3%. Source material: PBMCs. The source of these receptors is a man between 25 and 39 years old in good health and CMV-seronegative.

J is TRBJ2-7 and V is TRBV27; 7 nucleotides align to TRBD1. Germline values: CDR1 MNHEY, CDR2 SMNVEV (reference sequence). This CDR3 is built from 11 residues. Unmatched junction bases numbered 0, after V lost 6 bases and J lost 4 bases. The CDR3 bases are TGTGCCAGCAGACAGGGGTACGAGCAGTACTTC. Protein product: CASRQGYEQYF.

This clone was seen a handful of times. The chain is built from TRBV5-4 and TRBJ1-1; TRBD1 agrees at 10 bases. V shed 3 bases and J 0 bases; nucleotides not matched to a gene: 5. The CDR3 is 16 amino acids. CDR1 and CDR2 (germline): SGHNT, YYREEE (reference sequence). CDR3 residues: CASSSGQGKVNTEAFF. DNA for the CDR3: TGTGCCAGCAGCTCGGGACAGGGGAAAGTGAACACTGAAGCTTTCTTT.

The rearrangement links TRBV27 to TRBJ1-2; D not certain. Trimming took 6 bases from V and 5 from J, leaving 13 bases between them. From germline, CDR1 is MNHEY and CDR2 SMNVEV (reference sequence). This CDR3 has 13 amino acids. As DNA, the CDR3 is TGTGCCAGCAGACCTGCACTGGTTTATGGCTACACCTTC. Its protein product is CASRPALVYGYTF.

The chain recombines TRBV6-5 with TRBJ2-7; TRBD1 agrees at 9 bases. Germline-derived CDR1 and CDR2 are MNHEY and SVGAGI. The CDR3 consists of 15 residues. After removal of 0 bases from V and 7 bases from J, the junction contained 7 bases not matched to a gene. The CDR3 loop is CASSYSGQGDREQYF. DNA for the CDR3: TGTGCCAGCAGTTACTCGGGACAGGGTGATCGGGAGCAGTACTTC.

The V gene is TRBV6-5, the J gene TRBJ1-1; TRBD1 matches at 7 bases. Trimming cost V 5 bases and J 2 bases; bases outside gene matches: 5. CDR1 is MNHEY and CDR2 is SVGAGI in the germline V gene. This CDR3 is built from 14 residues. CDR3 in DNA: TGTGCCAGCAGTCTCGGGACAGTTAACACTGAAGCTTTCTTT. Protein product: CASSLGTVNTEAFF.

This clone was seen a few times. The rearrangement links TRBV15 to TRBJ2-5; 7 bases fit TRBD1. Germline V gives CDR1 LNHNV, CDR2 YYDKDF (reference sequence). J gave up 3 bases and V 4 bases, and 8 bases lay outside the gene matches. This CDR3 contains 15 residues. For the CDR3, the DNA is TGTGCCACCAGCAAGAGAGGGACAGATAAAGAGACCCAGTACTTC. Translating gives CATSKRGTDKETQYF.

The rearrangement uses TRBV19 and TRBJ2-7, with a tentative D call TRBD1 (5 bases). Between the trimmed V and J ends, which lost 2 bases and 6 bases, there was a span of 17 bases. This CDR3 is built from 15 residues. Germline CDR1 reads LNHDA; CDR2 reads SQIVND (reference sequence). This CDR3 is CASSIIGAPRGEQYF. The CDR3 DNA reads as TGTGCCAGTAGTATAATAGGGGCGCCAAGGGGCGAGCAGTACTTC.

This chain links TRBV14 with TRBJ2-5; 8 bases map to TRBD2. The J segment lost 2 bases and the V segment lost 0 bases, leaving 11 bases of the junction unmatched. Germline values: CDR1 SGHDN, CDR2 FVKESK. The CDR3 contains 18 residues. Written as DNA, the CDR3 is TGTGCCAGCAGCCAAGAACAGGCTAGCGGGTTTCTACAAGAGACCCAGTACTTC. Residues: CASSQEQASGFLQETQYF.

The rearrangement uses TRBV5-5 and TRBJ1-3; no reliable D call. The CDR3 totals 14 residues. V lost 3 bases to trimming and J lost 0 bases, with 7 bases between them. Germline-derived CDR1 and CDR2 are SGHKS and YYEKEE (reference sequence). CDR3 region: CASSSPGSGNTIYF. The CDR3 bases are TGTGCCAGCAGCTCGCCAGGCTCTGGAAACACCATATATTTT.

This rearrangement joins TRBV7-8 to TRBJ2-5, with 7 nucleotides matching TRBD2. V was clipped by 5 bases and J by 2 bases; unmatched bases: 20. The CDR3 consists of 19 residues. From germline, CDR1 is SGHVS and CDR2 FQNEAQ. CDR3 sequence: CASSPRMWGTGLKQETQYF. CDR3 coding DNA: TGTGCCAGCAGCCCCCGAATGTGGGGAACGGGACTAAAACAAGAGACCCAGTACTTC. The full variable domain, completed using reference TRBV7-8 and TRBJ2-5, is GAGVSQSPRYKVAKRGQDVALRCDPISGHVSLFWYQQALGQGPEFLTYFQNEAQLDKSGLPSDRFFAERPEGSVSTLKIQRTQQEDSAVYLCASSPRMWGTGLKQETQYFGPGTRLLVL.

V usage is TRBV5-4 and J usage is TRBJ2-7, with 7 bases fitting TRBD1. V lost 3 bases to trimming and J lost 1 base; unmatched junction nucleotides: 7. The CDR3 sequence is 15 residues long. CDR1 SGHNT and CDR2 YYREEE come from the germline V gene (reference sequence). In DNA form, the CDR3 reads TGTGCCAGCAGCTCCACAGGGGACGGTTCCTACGAGCAGTACTTC. Amino acid sequence: CASSSTGDGSYEQYF.

The sample holds one count of this clone. This chain's CDR3 is CASSSAGSAYEQYF. For the CDR3, the DNA is TGTGCCAGCAGCTCCGCCGGCAGCGCCTACGAGCAGTACTTC. V usage is TRBV7-9 and J usage is TRBJ2-7, with unresolved D. Per germline, CDR1 SEHNR and CDR2 FQNEAQ (reference sequence). The V end lost 4 bases, the J end lost 2 bases, and 12 bases lay between the germline ends. This CDR3 comprises 14 residues.

The chain employs TRBV29-1 and TRBJ2-5; TRBD1 might be the D (7 bases). V gave up 2 bases and J gave up 5 bases, with 15 bases separating them. This CDR3 region has 14 residues. From germline, CDR1 is SQVTM and CDR2 ANQGSEA. The CDR3 DNA reads TGCAGCGTTGAATGGAGGGGGCTGGGGGAGACCCAGTACTTC. Residues: CSVEWRGLGETQYF.

In DNA, the CDR3 is TGTGCCAGCAGCTTGGGAGACCCCAGCGGGAGCCAGACCTACGAGCAGTACTTC. This translates into CASSLGDPSGSQTYEQYF. This rearrangement joins TRBV7-6 to TRBJ2-7, with TRBD2 matching 8 bases. CDR3 size: 18 residues. The V gene end was trimmed by 3 bases and the J gene end by 2 bases; junction bases not matched to a gene: 15. Per the germline V gene, CDR1 is SGHVS and CDR2 is FNYEAQ.

The V and J genes are TRBV30 and TRBJ2-7; a weak D match, TRBD2 (5 bases). This CDR3 has 11 residues. V lost 3 bases, J lost 7 bases, and 10 bases lay in between. Germline V CDR1 and CDR2: GTSNPN, SVGIG (reference sequence). The CDR3 loop is CAWSGVGEQYF. The DNA of the CDR3 is TGTGCCTGGAGCGGGGTAGGGGAGCAGTACTTC. Looking up the rest from reference TRBV30 and TRBJ2-7 gives the full variable domain: SQTIHQWPATLVQPVGSPLSLECTVEGTSNPNLYWYRQAAGRGLQLLFYSVGIGQISSEVPQNLSASRPQDRQFILSSKKLLLSDSGFYLCAWSGVGEQYFGPGTRLTVT.

In DNA form, the CDR3 reads TGTGCCAGCAGTACCTATGGTAATGAGCAGTTCTTC. Its protein is CASSTYGNEQFF. The V gene is TRBV2, the J gene TRBJ2-1; D gene uncertain. CDR1 and CDR2 from the germline V gene are SNHLY and FYNNEI. This CDR3 is built from 12 residues. Trimming removed 5 bases at V and 7 bases at J, with 9 bases between.

The J gene is TRBJ2-3, the V gene TRBV6-4; 11 bases are a match to TRBD1. Germline-derived CDR1 and CDR2 are MRHNA and SNTAGT. V was pared by 0 bases and J by 6 bases, with 2 bases of the junction left unmatched. The CDR3 loop spans 15 amino acids. The CDR3 DNA sequence: TGTGCCAGCAGTGACTCGGGACAGGGGGAGGATACGCAGTATTTT. This sequence encodes CASSDSGQGEDTQYF.

Only a few counts were recorded for this clone. J is TRBJ1-5 and V is TRBV5-1, with TRBD1 matching 7 bases. V lost 4 bases and J lost 2; bases outside the gene matches: 12. The germline gives CDR1 SGHRS, CDR2 YFSETQ. CDR3 length: 17 amino acids. The CDR3 DNA follows: TGCGCCAGCAGCCCGACGCCCACAACAGGGGGCAATCAGCCCCAGCATTTT. Translated, it gives CASSPTPTTGGNQPQHF.

The chain has TRBV6-5 and TRBJ1-5; 7 bases match TRBD1. Trimming removed 4 bases from V and 0 bases from J; junction bases left unmatched: 3. The germline gives CDR1 MNHEY, CDR2 SVGAGI. The CDR3 is made up of 15 amino acids. The CDR3 DNA reads as TGTGCCAGCAGTTCAACAGGGGTTAGCAATCAGCCCCAGCATTTT. It encodes CASSSTGVSNQPQHF.

V is TRBV6-5 and J is TRBJ2-7; tentative D call: TRBD2 (5 bases). Per the germline V gene, CDR1 is MNHEY and CDR2 is SVGAGI. The V and J ends lost 3 bases and 5 bases respectively, with 11 bases between them. The CDR3 has 13 amino acids. For the CDR3, the DNA is TGTGCCAGCAGTTATGGGGAGATCAACGAGCAGTACTTC. This sequence encodes CASSYGEINEQYF.

This clone was observed a few times. Other DNA sequences in this sample translate to the same CDR3. This CDR3 reads CASSYSTGGKLFF. The CDR3 region has the DNA TGTGCCAGCAGTTACTCAACAGGGGGAAAACTGTTTTTT. V gene TRBV6-5 combines with J gene TRBJ1-4; 8 bases are a match to TRBD1. CDR1 and CDR2 from the germline V gene are MNHEY and SVGAGI. The junction had 1 base not matched to a gene; V was cut back by 0 bases and J by 10 bases. The CDR3 sequence is 13 residues long.

The gene calls are TRBV6-1 and TRBJ2-7; 10 nucleotides line up with TRBD1. This CDR3 has 14 amino acids. Germline-derived CDR1 and CDR2 are MNHNS and SASEGT. J was trimmed by 0 bases and V by 7 bases; bases with no gene match: 3. The CDR3 region is CASNDRGLSYEQYF. The DNA of the CDR3 is TGTGCCAGCAACGACAGGGGGCTCTCCTACGAGCAGTACTTC.